Shown below are 17 T cell receptor beta chains from a single sample sequenced in a study of T cell changes during pregnancy in multiple sclerosis. Sequencing was performed with immunoSEQ multiplex PCR; in TCRdb, only in-frame clones are kept and a portion is missing. The table has some 56,000 clones, 92% seen once. The starting material was peripheral blood, obtained in the third trimester of pregnancy. These receptors were obtained from a female donor in good health, enrolled as a control in a pregnancy study.

This clone was observed once. V and J are TRBV5-1 and TRBJ2-5, with D perhaps TRBD2 (6 bases). CDR3 length equals 13 residues. Germline V CDR1 and CDR2: SGHRS, YFSETQ. Trimming took off 4 bases at V and 2 bases at J, with 9 bases between the two ends. In DNA form, the CDR3 reads TGCGCCAGCAGCCTCGGGACTCAAGAGACCCAGTACTTC. Translation gives CASSLGTQETQYF.

The chain carries TRBV27 and TRBJ2-5, with 7 bases lining up with TRBD1. CDR3 length: 14 amino acids. Trimming removed 6 bases from V and 8 bases from J; junction bases left unmatched: 12. Germline V gives CDR1 MNHEY, CDR2 SMNVEV (reference sequence). The chain's CDR3 is CASSFGQARGTQYF. The DNA of the CDR3 is TGTGCCAGCAGCTTTGGACAGGCCCGCGGAACCCAGTACTTC.

This clone was seen only once. CDR3 protein: CASSLGDRETYEQYF. CDR3 coding DNA: TGTGCCAGCAGCTTAGGGGACAGGGAGACCTACGAGCAGTACTTC. The chain is built from TRBV7-8 and TRBJ2-7; 9 bases match TRBD1. Germline V gene lookup returns CDR1 SGHVS and CDR2 FQNEAQ. The CDR3 has 15 amino acids. Trimming removed 1 base from V and 2 bases from J; junction bases left unmatched: 3.

The gene calls are TRBV4-3 and TRBJ2-4; D unclear. Germline CDR1 is LGHNA and CDR2 is YSLEER. V lost 0 bases to trimming and J lost 6 bases, with 12 bases between them. CDR3 length: 15 residues. The CDR3 DNA follows: TGCGCCAGCAGCCAAGAGGGTCAGGCTCGAAACATTCAGTACTTC. Translated, it gives CASSQEGQARNIQYF.

The chain employs TRBV6-5 and TRBJ1-1; 9 bases are a match to TRBD1. V was pared by 6 bases and J by 8 bases, with 4 bases of the junction left unmatched. This CDR3 region has 12 residues. Germline CDR1 and CDR2: MNHEY and SVGAGI. CDR3 protein: CASRPDRGEAFF. CDR3 nucleotides: TGTGCCAGCAGACCGGACAGGGGAGAAGCTTTCTTT.

This clone was counted a single time. The chain uses TRBV5-5 and TRBJ1-3, with a possible D match to TRBD1 (6 bases). The germline V gene encodes CDR1 SGHKS and CDR2 YYEKEE (reference sequence). Trimming left V 0 bases short and J 0 bases short, with 13 bases between. CDR3 length: 17 amino acids. CDR3 DNA sequence: TGTGCCAGCAGCTTGGCGCTAGGGGGATTCTCTGGAAACACCATATATTTT. Translation gives CASSLALGGFSGNTIYF.

V gene TRBV4-3 combines with J gene TRBJ2-7; D perhaps matches TRBD1 (5 bases). The CDR3 has 12 amino acids. Germline V gives CDR1 LGHNA, CDR2 YSLEER. Trimming took off 3 bases at V and 6 bases at J, with 9 bases between the two ends. The CDR3, as DNA: TGCGCCAGCAGCCATCTTCAGGGCGAGCAGTACTTC. Amino acids: CASSHLQGEQYF.

V usage is TRBV7-3 and J usage is TRBJ2-7; tentatively, D is TRBD1 (8 bases). CDR3 length equals 16 residues. Germline V lookup: CDR1 SGHTA, CDR2 FQGTGA. V lost 0 bases to trimming and J lost 5 bases, with 17 bases between them. The CDR3 spells CASSLTGGTGLNEQYF. In DNA form, the CDR3 reads TGTGCCAGCAGCTTAACCGGGGGGACAGGACTCAACGAGCAGTACTTC.

The chain uses TRBV7-9 and TRBJ2-5; possibly TRBD1 for D (5 bases). The CDR3 is 14 residues long. V was trimmed by 3 bases and J by 5 bases, leaving 13 bases between them. CDR1 is SEHNR and CDR2 is FQNEAQ in the germline V gene (reference sequence). As DNA, the CDR3 is TGTGCCAGCAGCTTCCGGGCCCCAGGGGAGACCCAGTACTTC. This codes for CASSFRAPGETQYF.

The V gene is TRBV6-5, the J gene TRBJ1-1; 10 bases are a match to TRBD1. The CDR3 totals 14 residues. V lost 6 bases, J lost 5 bases, and 6 bases stayed unmatched. CDR1 and CDR2 (germline): MNHEY, SVGAGI. CDR3: CASRGDRGQTEAFF. The CDR3 DNA sequence: TGTGCCAGCAGAGGCGACAGGGGGCAAACTGAAGCTTTCTTT.

This chain connects TRBV7-2 to TRBJ2-1; the D is unclear. CDR1 is SGHTA and CDR2 is FQGNSA in the germline V gene. V lost 0 bases to trimming and J lost 10 bases, with 19 bases between them. The CDR3 is 16 amino acids. The CDR3 protein is CASSLAITNSHGEQFF. The DNA for the CDR3 is TGTGCCAGCAGCTTAGCAATTACTAATTCCCACGGGGAGCAGTTCTTC.

The rearrangement links TRBV6-5 to TRBJ1-2; 8 nucleotides align to TRBD1. The CDR3 totals 13 residues. J lost 9 bases, V lost 2 bases, and 5 bases had no gene match. CDR1 and CDR2 (germline): MNHEY, SVGAGI. The CDR3 DNA reads as TGTGCCAGCAGTTACGGACAGGGTGGAAGCTACACCTTC. Amino acid sequence: CASSYGQGGSYTF.

This clone came up a few times. The chain recombines TRBV15 with TRBJ2-5, with D perhaps TRBD2 (7 bases). Trimming removed 5 bases at V and 5 bases at J, with 15 bases between. The CDR3 extends over 14 amino acids. Germline V gives CDR1 LNHNV, CDR2 YYDKDF (reference sequence). CDR3 DNA sequence: TGTGCCACCAGCCTTACAGGGAGGGGGGAGACCCAGTACTTC. It codes for CATSLTGRGETQYF. The full variable domain, completed using reference TRBV15 and TRBJ2-5, is DAMVIQNPRYQVTQFGKPVTLSCSQTLNHNVMYWYQQKSSQAPKLLFHYYDKDFNNEADTPDNFQSRRPNTSFCFLDIRSPGLGDTAMYLCATSLTGRGETQYFGPGTRLLVL.

The J gene is TRBJ1-1, the V gene TRBV7-2; no clear D. The CDR3 length is 13 residues. Germline V CDR1 and CDR2: SGHTA, FQGNSA. V gave up 2 bases and J gave up 4 bases, with 8 bases separating them. CDR3 sequence: CASSLPELTEAFF. Written as DNA, the CDR3 is TGTGCCAGCAGCTTACCCGAACTCACTGAAGCTTTCTTT.

The gene calls are TRBV6-4 and TRBJ2-5; 8 bases map to TRBD2. Looked up from germline, CDR1 is MRHNA and CDR2 is SNTAGT. With 0 bases clipped from V and 2 bases from J, the junction kept 8 bases outside the gene matches. The CDR3 runs 17 residues. CDR3 region: CASSDSTGLGLQETQYF. The CDR3 DNA is TGTGCCAGCAGTGACTCGACGGGACTAGGTTTACAAGAGACCCAGTACTTC.

CDR3 bases: TGCAGCGTAGGGGGCCGCGGCTATGGCTACACCTTC. It codes for CSVGGRGYGYTF. The chain carries TRBV29-1 and TRBJ1-2, with TRBD1 identical over 7 bases. The germline V gene has CDR1 SQVTM and CDR2 ANQGSEA. V dropped 6 bases and J dropped 4; count of bases not matched to a gene: 5. CDR3 size: 12 residues.

This sequence joins TRBV15 and TRBJ2-1; tentative D call: TRBD1 (6 bases). The germline CDR1 and CDR2 sequences are LNHNV and YYDKDF (reference sequence). V was clipped by 0 bases and J by 0 bases, with 12 bases between them. This CDR3 is 17 amino acids long. The CDR3 DNA follows: TGTGCCACCAGCAGAGACACCGGGACATACTCCTACAATGAGCAGTTCTTC. Translated, it gives CATSRDTGTYSYNEQFF.